This TCR beta chain was sequenced for a study of T cell responses to AZD1222 COVID-19 vaccine. Study outcomes and limitations: Regions left unmutated in variants are reportedly the target of nearly half of spike-specific TCRs. Mapped onto spike, vaccine-associated CD4 TCRs spanned it and were dominant at 160-218 and 743-854. Among the donors, most were white British and more were female, and clonal diversity was possibly underestimated.

Combined were second doses at about 4 or about 12 weeks. This table comes from immunoSEQ multiplex PCR, and its TCRdb copy is limited to in-frame clones, with some not included. The table includes roughly 150,000 clones, approximately 91% detected once. On this clone: Its antigen is as yet unknown.

This clonotype was obtained from an adult who received the AZD1222 COVID-19 vaccine. This specimen consisted of peripheral blood, obtained 28 days after the second AZD1222 dose.

The CDR3 protein is CASSLDRPKEQYF. CDR3 in DNA: TGTGCCAGCAGTCTGGACAGGCCCAAGGAGCAGTACTTC. The chain links TRBV2 to TRBJ2-7; 7 nucleotides match TRBD1. J gave up 7 bases and V 5 bases, and 8 bases lay outside the gene matches. This CDR3 is 13 amino acids long. Germline CDR1 is SNHLY and CDR2 is FYNNEI. Filled out from reference TRBV2 and TRBJ2-7, the complete variable domain reads EPEVTQTPSHQVTQMGQEVILRCVPISNHLYFYWYRQILGQKVEFLVSFYNNEISEKSEIFDDQFSVERPDGSNFTLKIRSTKLEDSAMYFCASSLDRPKEQYFGPGTRLTVT.